The clone carrying this T cell receptor beta chain has a count of ten or more. Its antigen remains unknown. The investigators amplified TCR beta CDR3 regions from RNA transcripts. The HTBI set primed first-round TCR CDR3 RT-PCR. TCRdb called the multiplex PCR reads again in MiXCR, with one record for every CDR3 protein. The sample includes about 420,000 distinct CDR3 sequences, around 15% of them seen just once. Uncontrolled infections, other autoimmune diseases, pregnancy or lactation led to exclusion of patients. PBMCs were obtained from about 10 ml fresh peripheral blood. Trimming took 8 bases from V and 2 from J; bases not matched to a gene: 8. CDR1 and CDR2 from the germline V gene are DFQATT and SNEGSKA (reference sequence). The CDR3 spans 15 residues. The data are from a study of T cells in Graves' hyperthyroidism and ophthalmopathy. Points from the study as a whole: Ophthalmopathy was distinguished from stable hyperthyroidism by 13 V-J signatures. Most expanded thyroid clonotypes above 0.001 also appeared in blood.

The genes are TRBV20-1 and TRBJ2-1, with 11 nucleotides matching TRBD2. Specimen: blood. The receptor was derived from a woman aged 18-30 years with Graves' hyperthyroidism. This CDR3 reads CSHSSGRSTYNEQFF. For the CDR3, the DNA is TGCAGTCATTCTAGCGGGAGGTCCACCTACAATGAGCAGTTCTTC.